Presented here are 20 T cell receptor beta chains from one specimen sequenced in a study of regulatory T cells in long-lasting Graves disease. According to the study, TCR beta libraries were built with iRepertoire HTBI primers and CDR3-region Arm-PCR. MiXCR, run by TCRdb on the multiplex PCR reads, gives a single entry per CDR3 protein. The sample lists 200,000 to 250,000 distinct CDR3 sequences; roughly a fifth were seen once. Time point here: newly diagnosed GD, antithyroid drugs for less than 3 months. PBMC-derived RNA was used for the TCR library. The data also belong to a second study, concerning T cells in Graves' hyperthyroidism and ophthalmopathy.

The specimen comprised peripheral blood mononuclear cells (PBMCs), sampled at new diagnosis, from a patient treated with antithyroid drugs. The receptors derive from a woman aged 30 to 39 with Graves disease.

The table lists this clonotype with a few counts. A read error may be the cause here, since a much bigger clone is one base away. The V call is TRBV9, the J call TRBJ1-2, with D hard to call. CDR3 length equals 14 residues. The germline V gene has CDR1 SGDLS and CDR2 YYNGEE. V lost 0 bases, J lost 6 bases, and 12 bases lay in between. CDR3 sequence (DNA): TGTGCCAGCAGCGTAGTTCGTACAAAGGATGGCTACACCTTC. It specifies CASSVVRTKDGYTF.

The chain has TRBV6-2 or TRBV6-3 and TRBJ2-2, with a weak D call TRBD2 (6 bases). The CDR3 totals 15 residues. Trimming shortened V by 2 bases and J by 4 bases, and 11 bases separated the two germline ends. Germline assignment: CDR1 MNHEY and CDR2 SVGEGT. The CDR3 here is CASSYQRGSTGELFF. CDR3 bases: TGTGCCAGCAGTTACCAACGGGGGTCCACCGGGGAGCTGTTTTTT.

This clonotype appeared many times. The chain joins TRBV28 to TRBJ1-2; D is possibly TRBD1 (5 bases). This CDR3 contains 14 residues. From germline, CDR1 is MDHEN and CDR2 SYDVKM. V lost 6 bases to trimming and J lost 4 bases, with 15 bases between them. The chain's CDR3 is CASSEGPTAYGYTF. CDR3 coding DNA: TGTGCCAGCAGCGAGGGGCCGACAGCCTATGGCTACACCTTC.

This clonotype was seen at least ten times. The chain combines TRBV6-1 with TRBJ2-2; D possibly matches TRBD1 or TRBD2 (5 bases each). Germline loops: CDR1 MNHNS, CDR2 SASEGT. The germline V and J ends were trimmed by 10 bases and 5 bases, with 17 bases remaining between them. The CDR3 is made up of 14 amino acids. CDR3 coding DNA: TGTGCCACCGACGGAGGAAAGGGGACCGGGGAGCTGTTTTTT. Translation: CATDGGKGTGELFF.

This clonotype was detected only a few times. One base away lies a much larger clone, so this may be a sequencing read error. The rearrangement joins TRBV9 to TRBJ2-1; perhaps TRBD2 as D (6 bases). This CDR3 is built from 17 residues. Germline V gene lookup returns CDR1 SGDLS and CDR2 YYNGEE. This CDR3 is CASSSSRRASSYNEQSF. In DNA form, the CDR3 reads TGTGCCAGCAGCTCGAGCCGGAGGGCCAGCTCCTACAATGAGCAGTCCTTC.

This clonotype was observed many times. CDR3 protein: CASRYQGAILDSPLHF. The CDR3 bases are TGTGCCAGCAGGTACCAGGGGGCAATTCTTGATTCACCCCTCCACTTT. V is TRBV28 and J is TRBJ1-6, with TRBD1 matching 8 bases. Trimming cost V 6 bases and J 8 bases; bases outside gene matches: 12. CDR1 and CDR2 from the germline V gene are MDHEN and SYDVKM. The CDR3 contains 16 residues. The full variable domain, rest sourced from reference TRBV28 and TRBJ1-6, is DVKVTQSSRYLVKRTGEKVFLECVQDMDHENMFWYRQDPGLGLRLIYFSYDVKMKEKGDIPEGYSVSREKKERFSLILESASTNQTSMYLCASRYQGAILDSPLHFGNGTRLTVT.

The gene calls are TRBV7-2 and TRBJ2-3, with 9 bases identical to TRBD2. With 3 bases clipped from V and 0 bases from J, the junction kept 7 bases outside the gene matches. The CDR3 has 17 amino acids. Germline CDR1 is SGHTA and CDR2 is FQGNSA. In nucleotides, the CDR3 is TGTGCCAGCAGCTTTGGGGCTAGCGGGATCAGCACAGATACGCAGTATTTT. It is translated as CASSFGASGISTDTQYF.

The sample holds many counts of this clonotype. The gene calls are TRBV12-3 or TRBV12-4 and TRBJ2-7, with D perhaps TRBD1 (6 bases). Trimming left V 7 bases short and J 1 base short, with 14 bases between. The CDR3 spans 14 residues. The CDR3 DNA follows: TGTGCCAGCACCCCGGACAGTCGTTCCTACGAGCAGTACTTC. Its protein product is CASTPDSRSYEQYF.

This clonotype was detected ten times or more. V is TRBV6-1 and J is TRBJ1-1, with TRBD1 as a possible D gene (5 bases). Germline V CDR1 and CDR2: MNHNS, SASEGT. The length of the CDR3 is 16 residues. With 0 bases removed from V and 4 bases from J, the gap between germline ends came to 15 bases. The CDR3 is CASSEALTGVGTEAFF. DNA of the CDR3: TGTGCCAGCAGTGAAGCGTTGACGGGGGTTGGCACTGAAGCTTTCTTT.

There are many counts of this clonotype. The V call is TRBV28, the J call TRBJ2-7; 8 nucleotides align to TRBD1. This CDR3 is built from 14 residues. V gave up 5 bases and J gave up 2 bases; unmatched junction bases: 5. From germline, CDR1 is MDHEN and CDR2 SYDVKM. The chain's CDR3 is CASSQAQGAYEQYF. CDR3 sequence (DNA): TGTGCCAGCAGTCAAGCACAGGGGGCCTACGAGCAGTACTTC.

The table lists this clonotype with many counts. The CDR3 bases are TGTGCCAGCAGTGAAGCTGCGACAGCCTCCACCGGGGAGCTGTTTTTT. Residues: CASSEAATASTGELFF. The rearrangement uses TRBV6-1 and TRBJ2-2, with D possibly TRBD1 on 5 matching bases. Looked up from germline, CDR1 is MNHNS and CDR2 is SASEGT. CDR3 length equals 16 residues. With 0 bases removed from V and 4 bases from J, the gap between germline ends came to 12 bases.

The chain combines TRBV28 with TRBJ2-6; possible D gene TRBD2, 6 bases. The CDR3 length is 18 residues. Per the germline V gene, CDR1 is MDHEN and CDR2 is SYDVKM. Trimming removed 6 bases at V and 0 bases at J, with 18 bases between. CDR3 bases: TGTGCCAGCAGCCTAACTCCGGGACTGGTCTCTGGGGCCAACGTCCTGACTTTC. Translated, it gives CASSLTPGLVSGANVLTF.

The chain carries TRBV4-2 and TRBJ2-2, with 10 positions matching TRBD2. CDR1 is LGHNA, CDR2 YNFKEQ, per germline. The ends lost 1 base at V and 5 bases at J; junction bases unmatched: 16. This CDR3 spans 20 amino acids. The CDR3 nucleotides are TGTGCCAGCAGCCAAGTGTTTGGCGGGCTAGCGGGAGAGGTTACCGGGGAGCTGTTTTTT. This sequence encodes CASSQVFGGLAGEVTGELFF.

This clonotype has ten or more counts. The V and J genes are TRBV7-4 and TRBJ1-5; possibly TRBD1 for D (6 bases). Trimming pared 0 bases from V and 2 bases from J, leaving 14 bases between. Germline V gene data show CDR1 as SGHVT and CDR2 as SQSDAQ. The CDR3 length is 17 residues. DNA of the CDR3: TGTGCCAGCAGCTTAGCTTTAGGGGGAGGTGGCAATCAGCCCCAGCATTTT. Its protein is CASSLALGGGGNQPQHF.

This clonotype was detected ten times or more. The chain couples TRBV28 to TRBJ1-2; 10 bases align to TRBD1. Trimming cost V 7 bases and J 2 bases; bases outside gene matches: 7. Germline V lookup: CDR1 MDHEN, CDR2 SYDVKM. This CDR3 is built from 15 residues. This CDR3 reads CASKGRDRGNYGYTF. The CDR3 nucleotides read TGTGCCAGCAAAGGGCGGGACAGGGGCAACTATGGCTACACCTTC.

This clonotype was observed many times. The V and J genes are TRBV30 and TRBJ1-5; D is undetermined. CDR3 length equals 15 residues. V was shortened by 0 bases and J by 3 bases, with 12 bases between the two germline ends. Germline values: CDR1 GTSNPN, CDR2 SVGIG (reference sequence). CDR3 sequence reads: CAWSVSGVYNQPQHF. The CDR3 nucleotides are TGTGCCTGGAGTGTAAGCGGAGTTTACAATCAGCCCCAGCATTTT.

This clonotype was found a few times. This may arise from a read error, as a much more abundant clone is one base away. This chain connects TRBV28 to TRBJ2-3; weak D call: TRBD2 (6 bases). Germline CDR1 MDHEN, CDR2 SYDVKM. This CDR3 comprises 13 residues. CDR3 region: CASSLAGRDAQYF. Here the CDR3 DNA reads TGTGCCAGCAGTTTAGCGGGGAGAGATGCGCAGTATTTT.

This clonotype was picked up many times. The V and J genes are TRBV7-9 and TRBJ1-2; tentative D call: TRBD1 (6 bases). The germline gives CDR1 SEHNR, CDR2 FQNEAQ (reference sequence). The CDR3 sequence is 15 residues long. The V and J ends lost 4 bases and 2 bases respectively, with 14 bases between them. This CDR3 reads CASSSQGLGNYGYTF. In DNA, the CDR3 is TGTGCCAGCAGCTCTCAGGGGTTGGGGAACTATGGCTACACCTTC.

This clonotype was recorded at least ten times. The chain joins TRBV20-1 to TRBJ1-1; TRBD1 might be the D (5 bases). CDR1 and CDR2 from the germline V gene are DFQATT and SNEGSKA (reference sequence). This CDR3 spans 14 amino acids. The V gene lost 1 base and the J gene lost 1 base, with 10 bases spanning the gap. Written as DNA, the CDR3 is TGCAGTGCTAGAGGGGCGAGGGGGAACACTGAAGCTTTCTTT. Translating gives CSARGARGNTEAFF.

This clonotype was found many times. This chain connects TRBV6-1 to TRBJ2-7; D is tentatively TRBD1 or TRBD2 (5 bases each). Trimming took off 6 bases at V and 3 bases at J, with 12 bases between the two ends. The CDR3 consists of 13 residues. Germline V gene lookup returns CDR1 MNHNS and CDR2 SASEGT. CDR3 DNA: TGTGCCAGCAGAAGGGACGGGAACTACGAGCAGTACTTC. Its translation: CASRRDGNYEQYF.